This T cell receptor (beta chain) was observed in a study of blood T cell repertoires in COVID-19. Study summary: T cells, B-cell-depleted T cells, or PBMCs provided the cDNA or gDNA that served as material.

Original handling: Amplified reference gene primers provided the basis for estimating nucleated cell counts. Sequencing was performed with immunoSEQ multiplex PCR; in TCRdb, only in-frame clones are kept and a portion is missing. V and J calls and clone size are those listed in that table; D and trimming were worked out from the DNA. The repertoire holds fewer than 350,000 clones, approximately 90% seen once, with 6.5% to 8% in the top ten. V gave up 3 bases and J gave up 0 bases; unmatched junction bases: 9. CDR3 length: 17 residues. Germline CDR1 is GTSNPN and CDR2 is SVGIG (reference sequence). Sequencing was performed on peripheral blood. The chain carries TRBV30 and TRBJ1-1, with 11 bases fitting TRBD1. This TCR was recovered from a woman in her twenties or thirties with COVID-19, enrolled during active disease. The CDR3 DNA reads TGTGCCTGGAGCGGATTGGGACAGGGGGGAATGAACACTGAAGCTTTCTTT. It encodes CAWSGLGQGGMNTEAFF. Drawing the rest from reference TRBV30 and TRBJ1-1, the complete variable domain is SQTIHQWPATLVQPVGSPLSLECTVEGTSNPNLYWYRQAAGRGLQLLFYSVGIGQISSEVPQNLSASRPQDRQFILSSKKLLLSDSGFYLCAWSGLGQGGMNTEAFFGQGTRLTVV.